Below are 22 T cell receptor beta chains sequenced from a single sample in a study of OX40 agonist ivuxolimab in advanced cancers. Library prep was done by the immunoSEQ multiplex PCR assay. TCRdb holds this immuneACCESS table with in-frame rearrangements only. Some clones are missing; in checked studies, unresolved V genes explain under half, and the rest has no known cause. The sample table records 70,000 to 100,000 clones; around 84% of these occur just once. The ten largest clones add up to 1% to 1.3% of the sample. The specimen comprised CD4+ or CD8+ T cells sorted from blood, sampled in a trial of the OX40 agonist ivuxolimab. The receptors were gathered from an adult with an advanced solid tumor such as melanoma, head and neck, liver or kidney cancer.

This chain connects TRBV18 to TRBJ2-2; TRBD2 matches at 7 bases. V lost 0 bases and J lost 4; bases outside the gene matches: 5. From germline, CDR1 is KGHSH and CDR2 LQKENI. The CDR3 has 16 residues. CDR3 sequence (DNA): TGTGCCAGCTCACCACCGTCTAGCGGACCCACCGGGGAGCTGTTTTTT. Protein product: CASSPPSSGPTGELFF.

The chain employs TRBV27 and TRBJ2-1, with TRBD1 as a possible D gene (6 bases). CDR1 is MNHEY, CDR2 SMNVEV, per germline (reference sequence). Trimming removed 7 bases from V and 0 bases from J, with 10 bases in between. This CDR3 contains 14 residues. The CDR3 DNA reads as TGTGCCAGCAAAGGGACATACTCCTACAATGAGCAGTTCTTC. The encoded protein is CASKGTYSYNEQFF.

V is TRBV5-6 and J is TRBJ2-3; 9 positions agree with TRBD1. The J segment lost 5 bases and the V segment lost 4 bases, leaving 5 bases of the junction unmatched. The CDR3 runs 14 residues. Looked up from germline, CDR1 is SGHDT and CDR2 is YYEEEE. The CDR3 is CASSRGQGRDTQYF. The CDR3 region has the DNA TGTGCCAGCAGCCGAGGACAGGGGAGAGATACGCAGTATTTT.

This chain uses TRBV6-9 with TRBJ2-3, with D perhaps being TRBD1 or TRBD2 (5 bases each). V lost 9 bases and J lost 2, with 15 bases in between. The germline gives CDR1 MNHGY, CDR2 SVAAGI. This CDR3 contains 14 residues. Here the CDR3 reads CARFSGTVTDTQYF. CDR3 DNA: TGTGCCAGGTTTTCCGGGACGGTCACAGATACGCAGTATTTT.

The chain links TRBV27 to TRBJ2-1; 11 bases match TRBD2. V lost 5 bases, J lost 8 bases, and 8 bases stayed unmatched. Germline CDR1 and CDR2: MNHEY and SMNVEV (reference sequence). The CDR3 is 15 amino acids. CDR3 sequence reads: CASSRLAGGPYEQFF. DNA for the CDR3: TGTGCCAGCAGTCGGTTAGCGGGGGGGCCTTATGAGCAGTTCTTC.

This clone occurred a few times. The chain links TRBV5-1 to TRBJ1-6, with D perhaps TRBD1 (6 bases). Trimming left V 5 bases short and J 6 bases short, with 12 bases between. CDR1 is SGHRS and CDR2 is YFSETQ in the germline V gene. This CDR3 has 14 residues. CDR3 in amino acids: CASSEQGLNSPLHF. For the CDR3, the DNA is TGCGCCAGCAGTGAACAGGGCCTTAATTCACCCCTCCACTTT.

The chain employs TRBV30 and TRBJ2-5, with TRBD2 as a possible D gene (5 bases). CDR3 length: 13 residues. Trimming took 2 bases from V and 1 from J, leaving 8 bases between them. The V gene's germline CDR1 is GTSNPN and CDR2 SVGIG (reference sequence). This chain's CDR3 is CAWSPGVQETQYF. CDR3 in DNA: TGTGCCTGGAGTCCCGGGGTCCAAGAGACCCAGTACTTC.

As DNA, the CDR3 is TGTGCCAGCAGCTTAAGGGATCAGCCCCAGCATTTT. It encodes CASSLRDQPQHF. This chain uses TRBV7-2 with TRBJ1-5; no firm D call. The CDR3 has 12 amino acids. Between the trimmed V and J ends, which lost 2 bases and 5 bases, there was a span of 4 bases. Germline lookup yields CDR1 SGHTA and CDR2 FQGNSA.

The rearrangement links TRBV12-5 to TRBJ2-3; perhaps TRBD2 as D (5 bases). The CDR3 is 13 residues long. The V and J ends lost 7 bases and 3 bases respectively, with 11 bases between them. Germline V lookup: CDR1 LGHNT, CDR2 FRNRAP. The CDR3 is CASVSRGTDTQYF. CDR3 nucleotide sequence: TGTGCTAGTGTGAGTCGGGGTACAGATACGCAGTATTTT.

The chain is built from TRBV6-1 and TRBJ1-1, with no clear D. The germline V and J ends were trimmed by 4 bases and 0 bases, with 9 bases remaining between them. The CDR3 extends over 14 amino acids. Germline CDR1 is MNHNS and CDR2 is SASEGT. In DNA form, the CDR3 reads TGTGCCAGCAGTGCGAAGTCACTGAACACTGAAGCTTTCTTT. This gives the protein CASSAKSLNTEAFF.

The chain carries TRBV19 and TRBJ1-1, with D possibly being TRBD1 (6 bases). The V gene's germline CDR1 is LNHDA and CDR2 SQIVND (reference sequence). Between the trimmed V and J ends, which lost 9 bases and 4 bases, there was a span of 27 bases. CDR3 length: 17 amino acids. CDR3 DNA: TGTGCCAGCTCGAGACAGGCTGGACGGGGCTTTGGCACTGAAGCTTTCTTT. This encodes CASSRQAGRGFGTEAFF.

The chain links TRBV10-3 to TRBJ2-7; D unresolved. The V gene's germline CDR1 is ENHRY and CDR2 SYGVKD. The CDR3 has 13 residues. V was cut by 3 bases and J by 5 bases, with 11 bases left in between. This CDR3 reads CAISELEDDEQYF. The CDR3 nucleotides are TGTGCCATCAGTGAACTGGAAGACGACGAGCAGTACTTC.

The chain is built from TRBV5-1 and TRBJ2-1; 8 bases align to TRBD2. CDR1 and CDR2 (germline): SGHRS, YFSETQ. This CDR3 region has 16 residues. J lost 1 base, V lost 0 bases, and 3 bases had no gene match. The CDR3, as DNA: TGCGCCAGCAGCTTGGTCGGGGGGGCATCCTACAATGAGCAGTTCTTC. It codes for CASSLVGGASYNEQFF.

The chain recombines TRBV5-4 with TRBJ2-7; D call uncertain. V was cut by 4 bases and J by 7 bases, with 21 bases left in between. The CDR3 has 15 amino acids. The germline CDR1 and CDR2 sequences are SGHNT and YYREEE (reference sequence). DNA for the CDR3: TGTGCCAGCAGCACGGCTGATTCTCCTTTTACGGAGCAGTACGTC. This translates into CASSTADSPFTEQYV.

This rearrangement joins TRBV11-2 to TRBJ1-2; TRBD1 might be the D (6 bases). Germline values: CDR1 SGHAT, CDR2 FQNNGV. V lost 4 bases, J lost 6 bases, and 18 bases lay in between. The CDR3 is 15 residues long. CDR3 sequence (DNA): TGTGCCAGCAGCTCGGGAGGCACCCGGGGGCATGGCTACACCTTC. Translated, it gives CASSSGGTRGHGYTF.

The chain has TRBV5-1 and TRBJ2-1, with TRBD2 matching 9 bases. This CDR3 spans 15 amino acids. Losses at the gene ends were 1 base for V and 3 bases for J; bases not matched to a gene: 2. Per germline, CDR1 SGHRS and CDR2 YFSETQ. The CDR3, as DNA: TGCGCCAGCAGCTTGCCTAGCGGGGACTACAATGAGCAGTTCTTC. Translation: CASSLPSGDYNEQFF.

This clone was found a few times. CDR3 coding DNA: TGTGCCAGCAGCGGTACTGGTACAGGGGTTCAGCCCCAGCATTTT. Its protein product is CASSGTGTGVQPQHF. This rearrangement joins TRBV7-8 to TRBJ1-5, with TRBD1 identical over 7 bases. The CDR3 spans 15 residues. Germline CDR1 is SGHVS and CDR2 is FQNEAQ. With V trimmed by 5 bases and J by 6 bases, 10 bases remained unmatched.

This sequence joins TRBV29-1 and TRBJ2-2, with a possible D match to TRBD1 (6 bases). The CDR3 length is 14 residues. CDR1 and CDR2 from the germline V gene are SQVTM and ANQGSEA. Trimming cost V 1 base and J 8 bases, with 14 bases left between them. CDR3 in DNA: TGCAGCGTTGAAGGAACAGGGCGGGTAGGGGAGCTGTTTTTT. The encoded protein is CSVEGTGRVGELFF.

J is TRBJ1-1 and V is TRBV5-4, with D tentatively TRBD1 (5 bases). Germline V gives CDR1 SGHNT, CDR2 YYREEE (reference sequence). CDR3 length equals 13 residues. V dropped 3 bases and J dropped 8 bases, with 14 bases sitting between them. CDR3 amino acids: CASSSGIELEAFF. The CDR3 coding sequence is TGTGCCAGCAGCTCAGGGATAGAACTAGAAGCTTTCTTT.

The chain joins TRBV30 to TRBJ2-3; 8 nucleotides match TRBD2. The V and J ends lost 5 bases and 1 base, in that order; junction bases with no gene match: 5. CDR3 length: 14 residues. The germline V gene has CDR1 GTSNPN and CDR2 SVGIG (reference sequence). The CDR3 protein is CAWRGGTGTDTQYF. CDR3 in DNA: TGTGCCTGGCGCGGGGGGACGGGCACAGATACGCAGTATTTT.

The rearrangement links TRBV28 to TRBJ1-5, with D possibly being TRBD1 (5 bases). The V end was cut by 2 bases, the J end by 0 bases, with 8 bases between. The germline V gene has CDR1 MDHEN and CDR2 SYDVKM. The CDR3 is 15 amino acids. In DNA, the CDR3 is TGTGCCAGCAGTTTAATGGGACCTAGCAATCAGCCCCAGCATTTT. Translation gives CASSLMGPSNQPQHF. Combining the CDR3 with reference TRBV28 and TRBJ1-5 gives the whole variable domain DVKVTQSSRYLVKRTGEKVFLECVQDMDHENMFWYRQDPGLGLRLIYFSYDVKMKEKGDIPEGYSVSREKKERFSLILESASTNQTSMYLCASSLMGPSNQPQHFGDGTRLSIL.

The genes are TRBV28 and TRBJ2-7; a weak D match, TRBD2 (6 bases). V lost 7 bases, J lost 6 bases, and 16 bases lay in between. This CDR3 has 13 residues. Germline assignment: CDR1 MDHEN and CDR2 SYDVKM. The CDR3 region is CASTKPTSFEQYV. As DNA, the CDR3 is TGTGCCAGCACCAAACCAACTAGCTTCGAGCAGTACGTC.